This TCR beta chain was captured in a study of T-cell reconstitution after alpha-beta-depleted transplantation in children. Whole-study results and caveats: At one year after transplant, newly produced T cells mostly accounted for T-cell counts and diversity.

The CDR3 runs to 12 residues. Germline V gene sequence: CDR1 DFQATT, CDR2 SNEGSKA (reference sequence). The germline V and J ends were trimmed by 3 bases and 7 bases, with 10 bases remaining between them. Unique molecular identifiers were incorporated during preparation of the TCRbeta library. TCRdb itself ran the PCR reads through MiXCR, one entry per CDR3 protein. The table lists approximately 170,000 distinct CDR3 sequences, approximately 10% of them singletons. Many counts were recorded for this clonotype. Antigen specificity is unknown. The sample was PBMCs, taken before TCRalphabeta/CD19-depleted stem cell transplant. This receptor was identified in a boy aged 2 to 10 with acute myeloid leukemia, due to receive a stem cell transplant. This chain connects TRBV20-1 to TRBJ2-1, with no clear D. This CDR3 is CSASRPWNEQFF. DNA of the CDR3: TGCAGTGCTAGTCGGCCCTGGAATGAGCAGTTCTTC.